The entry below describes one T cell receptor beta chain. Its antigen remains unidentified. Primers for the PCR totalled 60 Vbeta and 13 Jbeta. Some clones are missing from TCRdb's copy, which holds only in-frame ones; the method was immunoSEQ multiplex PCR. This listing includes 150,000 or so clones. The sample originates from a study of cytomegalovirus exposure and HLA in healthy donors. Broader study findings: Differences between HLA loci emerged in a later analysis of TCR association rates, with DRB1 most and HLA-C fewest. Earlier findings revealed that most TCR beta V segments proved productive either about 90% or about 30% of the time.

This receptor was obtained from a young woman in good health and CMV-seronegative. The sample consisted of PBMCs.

CDR3 region: CAGARVGETQYF. CDR3 DNA sequence: TGTGCCGGAGCCAGGGTAGGAGAGACCCAGTACTTC. The chain carries TRBV2 and TRBJ2-5, with D possibly matching TRBD1 (5 bases). The CDR3 loop spans 12 amino acids. The V end was cut by 11 bases, the J end by 4 bases, with 14 bases between. Germline V gene lookup returns CDR1 SNHLY and CDR2 FYNNEI.